The T cell receptor (beta chain) described here comes from a study of blood T cell repertoires in COVID-19. Study summary: Acute-phase and convalescent COVID-19 samples originated in the United States, Italy and Spain. PBMCs, B-cell-depleted T cells, or T cells provided the cDNA or gDNA that made up the material.

V was clipped by 0 bases and J by 8 bases, with 13 bases between them. The germline CDR1 and CDR2 sequences are MNHNS and SASEGT. This CDR3 has 14 amino acids. Under the authors' procedure: Estimation of nucleated cell counts relied on the amplification of reference gene primers. The method was immunoSEQ multiplex PCR; TCRdb's version includes in-frame clones alone and lacks a portion of them. V, J and clone size reflect that table, while D and trimming were determined from the DNA. The sample lists 150,000 to 200,000 clones, 88% seen once, with approximately 4% in the top ten. This receptor was identified in a human donor in a cohort sampled during active COVID-19. Sequenced input: peripheral blood. The V call is TRBV6-1, the J call TRBJ1-2; D not certain. In DNA form, the CDR3 reads TGTGCCAGCAGTGAAGCGAACGGGGATCGAGGCTACACCTTC. This encodes CASSEANGDRGYTF.